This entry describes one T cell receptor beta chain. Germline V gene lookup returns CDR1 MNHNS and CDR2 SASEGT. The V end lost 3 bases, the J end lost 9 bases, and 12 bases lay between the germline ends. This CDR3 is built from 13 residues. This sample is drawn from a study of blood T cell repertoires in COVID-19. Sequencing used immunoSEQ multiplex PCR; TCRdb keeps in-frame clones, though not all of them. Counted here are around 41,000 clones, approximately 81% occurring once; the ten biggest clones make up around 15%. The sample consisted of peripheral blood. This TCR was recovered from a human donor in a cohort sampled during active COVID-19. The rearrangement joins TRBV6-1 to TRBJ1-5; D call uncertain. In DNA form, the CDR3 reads TGTGCCAGCAGTGATGTCCCACTGCGGCCCCAGCATTTT. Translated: CASSDVPLRPQHF.